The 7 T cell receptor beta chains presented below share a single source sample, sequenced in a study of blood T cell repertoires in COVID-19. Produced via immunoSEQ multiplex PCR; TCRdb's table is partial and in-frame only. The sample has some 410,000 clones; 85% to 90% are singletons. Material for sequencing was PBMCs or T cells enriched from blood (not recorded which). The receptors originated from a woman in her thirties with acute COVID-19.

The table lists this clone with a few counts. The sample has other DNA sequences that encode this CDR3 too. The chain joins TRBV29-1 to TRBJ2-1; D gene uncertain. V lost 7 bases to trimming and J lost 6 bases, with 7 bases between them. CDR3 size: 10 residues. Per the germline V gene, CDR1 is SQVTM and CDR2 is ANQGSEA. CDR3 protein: CSAQINEQFF. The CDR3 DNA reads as TGCAGCGCCCAGATCAATGAGCAGTTCTTC.

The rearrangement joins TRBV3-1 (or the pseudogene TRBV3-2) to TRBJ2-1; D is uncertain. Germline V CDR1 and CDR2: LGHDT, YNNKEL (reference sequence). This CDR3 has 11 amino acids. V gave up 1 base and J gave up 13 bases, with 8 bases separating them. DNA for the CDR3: TGTGCCAGCAGCCAAGTGACATCTCAGTTCTTC. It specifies CASSQVTSQFF.

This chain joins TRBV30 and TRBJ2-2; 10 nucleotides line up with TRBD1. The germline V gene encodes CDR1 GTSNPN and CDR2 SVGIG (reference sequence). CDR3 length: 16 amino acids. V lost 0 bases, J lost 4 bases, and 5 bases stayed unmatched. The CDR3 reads CAWSVPGQGTTGELFF. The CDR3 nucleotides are TGTGCCTGGAGTGTGCCGGGACAGGGGACCACCGGGGAGCTGTTTTTT.

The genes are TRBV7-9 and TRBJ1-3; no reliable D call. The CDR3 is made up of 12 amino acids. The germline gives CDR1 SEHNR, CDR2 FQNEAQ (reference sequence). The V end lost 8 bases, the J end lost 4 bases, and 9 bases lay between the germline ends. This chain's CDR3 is CASESEGNTIYF. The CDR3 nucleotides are TGTGCCAGCGAAAGTGAGGGAAACACCATATATTTT.

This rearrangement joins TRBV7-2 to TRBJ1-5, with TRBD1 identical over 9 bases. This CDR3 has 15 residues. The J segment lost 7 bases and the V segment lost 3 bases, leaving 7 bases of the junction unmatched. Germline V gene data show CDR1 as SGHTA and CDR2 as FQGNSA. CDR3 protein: CASSLAGTGLQPQHF. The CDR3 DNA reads TGTGCCAGCAGCTTGGCCGGGACAGGGCTCCAGCCCCAGCATTTT.

CDR3 sequence reads: CASSWTQGNYGYTF. CDR3 sequence (DNA): TGCGCCAGCAGCTGGACACAGGGGAACTATGGCTACACCTTC. The chain links TRBV5-1 to TRBJ1-2, with 7 bases lining up with TRBD1. The CDR3 length is 14 residues. From germline, CDR1 is SGHRS and CDR2 YFSETQ. The V and J ends lost 3 bases and 2 bases, in that order; junction bases with no gene match: 4.

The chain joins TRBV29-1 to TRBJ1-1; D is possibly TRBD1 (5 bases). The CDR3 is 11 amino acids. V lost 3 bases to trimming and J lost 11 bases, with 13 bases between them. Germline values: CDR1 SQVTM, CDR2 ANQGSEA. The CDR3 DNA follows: TGCAGCGTTGAGTTAGGGGTTGGGGCTTTCTTT. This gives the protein CSVELGVGAFF.